Listed below are T cell receptor beta chains from one sample, sequenced in a study of cytomegalovirus exposure and HLA in healthy donors. TCRdb's table, derived via immunoSEQ multiplex PCR, lists solely in-frame clones and lacks some. Found here are about 140,000 clones, roughly 80% of them singletons; the top ten hold around 5%. Sequencing was carried out using PBMCs. The receptors were gathered from a male donor in good health and CMV-seronegative. Each CDR3 is given with its conserved first and last residue. Each record gives: V gene, J gene, CDR3 protein.

V gene: TRBV6-1; J gene: TRBJ2-2; CDR3 protein: CASILGLYTGELFF
V gene: TRBV2; J gene: TRBJ1-2; CDR3 protein: CASSGDRGSYGYTF
V gene: TRBV4-2; J gene: TRBJ1-2; CDR3 protein: CASSQARGEYYGYTF
V gene: TRBV7-9; J gene: TRBJ2-3; CDR3 protein: CASSVLDGTDTQYF
V gene: TRBV6-7; J gene: TRBJ2-5; CDR3 protein: CASSSPNVRQETQYF
V gene: TRBV18; J gene: TRBJ1-1; CDR3 protein: CASSPTSGGAEAFF
V gene: TRBV28; J gene: TRBJ1-5; CDR3 protein: CASSPPTGYDQPQHF
V gene: TRBV5-1; J gene: TRBJ2-6; CDR3 protein: CASSPPGGTSGANVLTF
V gene: TRBV5-1; J gene: TRBJ1-1; CDR3 protein: CASSPRGGGTEAFF
V gene: TRBV19; J gene: TRBJ1-3; CDR3 protein: CASSISQTGNTIYF
V gene: TRBV28; J gene: TRBJ2-1; CDR3 protein: CASSAGNEQFF
V gene: TRBV9; J gene: TRBJ2-1; CDR3 protein: CASSRVGEQFF
V gene: TRBV4-3; J gene: TRBJ2-1; CDR3 protein: CASSQERPTYNEQFF
V gene: TRBV7-8; J gene: TRBJ1-2; CDR3 protein: CASSVWGGSNYGYTF
V gene: TRBV19; J gene: TRBJ1-2; CDR3 protein: CASKTRQGAGYGYTF
V gene: TRBV7-8; J gene: TRBJ1-2; CDR3 protein: CASSLQPGQGGFSYGYTF
V gene: TRBV5-1; J gene: TRBJ2-7; CDR3 protein: CASSLRETGGINEQYF
V gene: TRBV7-9; J gene: TRBJ2-3; CDR3 protein: CASSLDRGAYTDTQYF
V gene: TRBV7-2; J gene: TRBJ2-5; CDR3 protein: CASSLVMGSSGGARETQYF
V gene: TRBV11-2; J gene: TRBJ2-7; CDR3 protein: CASSLALGDNYEQYF
V gene: TRBV6-1; J gene: TRBJ2-5; CDR3 protein: CASREGRGAQETQYF
V gene: TRBV28; J gene: TRBJ1-4; CDR3 protein: CASWEGRSNEKLFF
V gene: TRBV7-2; J gene: TRBJ1-3; CDR3 protein: CASSFAGQGLGGNTIYF
V gene: TRBV27; J gene: TRBJ2-7; CDR3 protein: CASSYGQGAYEQYF
V gene: TRBV30; J gene: TRBJ2-7; CDR3 protein: CAWGDRDRVYF
V gene: TRBV30; J gene: TRBJ1-6; CDR3 protein: CAWSSRGASYNSPLHF
V gene: TRBV29-1; J gene: TRBJ2-2; CDR3 protein: CSVAGANTGELFF
V gene: TRBV20-1; J gene: TRBJ1-2; CDR3 protein: CSAEQGYGYTF
V gene: TRBV11-2; J gene: TRBJ2-3; CDR3 protein: CASSLSGTDTQYF
V gene: TRBV30; J gene: TRBJ1-1; CDR3 protein: CAWSVRGLWTEAFF
V gene: TRBV7-9; J gene: TRBJ1-6; CDR3 protein: CASSRGTGVNSPLHF
V gene: TRBV28; J gene: TRBJ1-5; CDR3 protein: CASSLQTPFNQPQHF
V gene: TRBV29-1; J gene: TRBJ1-1; CDR3 protein: CSVVGTGGPGGTEAFF
V gene: TRBV13; J gene: TRBJ1-1; CDR3 protein: CASSLGQLNTEAFF
V gene: TRBV30; J gene: TRBJ2-1; CDR3 protein: CAWSGRIGNEQFF
V gene: TRBV19; J gene: TRBJ1-5; CDR3 protein: CASSIERAGINQPQHF
V gene: TRBV7-9; J gene: TRBJ1-1; CDR3 protein: CASSWTQGAPFTEAFF
V gene: TRBV6-4; J gene: TRBJ1-1; CDR3 protein: CASSETSGSEAFF
V gene: TRBV7-9; J gene: TRBJ1-2; CDR3 protein: CASSLVGGEDYGYTF
V gene: TRBV5-1; J gene: TRBJ2-3; CDR3 protein: CASSPDGGLTDTQYF
V gene: TRBV2; J gene: TRBJ2-4; CDR3 protein: CASRSGTGPRGIQYF
V gene: TRBV5-1; J gene: TRBJ2-7; CDR3 protein: CASSEADRGQEPRSYEQYF
V gene: TRBV19; J gene: TRBJ1-5; CDR3 protein: CASSYTANQPQHF
V gene: TRBV7-2; J gene: TRBJ2-7; CDR3 protein: CASSPRTSGGLRGYF
V gene: TRBV4-3; J gene: TRBJ2-2; CDR3 protein: CASSPGGLRTGELFF
V gene: TRBV6-5; J gene: TRBJ2-7; CDR3 protein: CASSYTGQGYEQYF
V gene: TRBV29-1; J gene: TRBJ2-3; CDR3 protein: CSVEPRDRGRTDTQYF
V gene: TRBV5-5; J gene: TRBJ1-1; CDR3 protein: CASSPRANTNTEAFF
V gene: TRBV4-3; J gene: TRBJ2-3; CDR3 protein: CASSRRGGVGGSDTQYF
V gene: TRBV5-1; J gene: TRBJ2-1; CDR3 protein: CATANGNEQFF
V gene: TRBV5-5; J gene: TRBJ2-5; CDR3 protein: CASSLYLAGWETQYF
V gene: TRBV5-1; J gene: TRBJ2-5; CDR3 protein: CASSSGRKETQYF
V gene: TRBV29-1; J gene: TRBJ1-1; CDR3 protein: CSVVGGRVTEAFF
V gene: TRBV5-6; J gene: TRBJ2-1; CDR3 protein: CASSLGTSAFF
V gene: TRBV7-2; J gene: TRBJ1-1; CDR3 protein: CASSVDRTFEAFF